One and the same sample provided the 3 T cell receptor beta chains below, sequenced in a study of cytomegalovirus exposure and HLA in healthy donors. Measured with immunoSEQ multiplex PCR; TCRdb has only the in-frame clones, and not every one. The sample lists about 280,000 clones, 80% to 90% occurring once. Specimen: PBMCs. Receptor source: a woman under 30 in good health and CMV-seronegative.

The chain links TRBV7-6 to TRBJ2-7; D perhaps matches TRBD2 (6 bases). V was cut by 1 base and J by 4 bases, with 11 bases left in between. Germline-derived CDR1 and CDR2 are SGHVS and FNYEAQ. This CDR3 is 14 amino acids long. CDR3 bases: TGTGCCAGCAGCTTAGGGGACTCTAAATACGAGCAGTACTTC. As protein: CASSLGDSKYEQYF.

The gene calls are TRBV6-6 and TRBJ2-7, with D tentatively TRBD1 (6 bases). CDR3 length: 14 amino acids. V was pared by 2 bases and J by 0 bases, with 8 bases between. Looked up from germline, CDR1 is MNHNY and CDR2 is SVGAGI (reference sequence). The CDR3 region has the DNA TGTGCCAGCAGTTACGGACAGAGCTCCTACGAGCAGTACTTC. Amino acids: CASSYGQSSYEQYF.

The chain has TRBV2 and TRBJ2-1; D is perhaps TRBD1 (5 bases). This CDR3 is 13 amino acids long. V was cut by 2 bases and J by 5 bases, with 7 bases left in between. The germline gives CDR1 SNHLY, CDR2 FYNNEI. The CDR3 nucleotides read TGTGCCAGCAGTGAAATCAGGGACAATGAGCAGTTCTTC. This translates into CASSEIRDNEQFF.